Each of the 12 T cell receptor beta chains below was sequenced from the same sample in a study of T cell responses to AZD1222 COVID-19 vaccine. The protocol was immunoSEQ multiplex PCR, while the TCRdb copy is restricted to in-frame clones and leaves out a portion. Among approximately 130,000 clones, 90% were seen once, and the ten largest hold 7.2%. Sequenced material: peripheral blood, taken on day 0 of AZD1222 vaccination. These receptors all stem from an adult in good health.

The chain recombines TRBV5-5 with TRBJ1-6; D is unclear. The V and J ends lost 0 bases and 7 bases respectively, with 14 bases between them. CDR1 and CDR2 (germline): SGHKS, YYEKEE (reference sequence). The CDR3 is made up of 16 amino acids. CDR3 sequence reads: CASSLGSRQNNSPLHF. Written as DNA, the CDR3 is TGTGCCAGCAGCTTGGGTTCCCGCCAAAACAATTCACCCCTCCACTTT.

The chain uses TRBV5-1 and TRBJ1-6, with D maybe TRBD1 (5 bases). The CDR3 is made up of 14 amino acids. CDR1 SGHRS and CDR2 YFSETQ come from the germline V gene. V gave up 0 bases and J gave up 10 bases, with 11 bases separating them. DNA for the CDR3: TGCGCCAGCAGCTTGGGACAGCTTAAATCACCCCTCCACTTT. Translation: CASSLGQLKSPLHF.

The chain carries TRBV28 and TRBJ1-2, with 8 bases matching TRBD1. CDR1 is MDHEN, CDR2 SYDVKM, per germline. With V trimmed by 5 bases and J by 7 bases, 12 bases remained unmatched. This CDR3 region has 15 residues. The CDR3 sequence is CASSPPGQGAVGYTF. The CDR3 nucleotides read TGTGCCAGCAGTCCCCCAGGGCAGGGGGCCGTTGGCTACACCTTC.

The chain combines TRBV3-1 (or the pseudogene TRBV3-2) with TRBJ1-2, with 7 positions matching TRBD1. Looked up from germline, CDR1 is LGHDT and CDR2 is YNNKEL (reference sequence). The length of the CDR3 is 13 residues. Germline trimming cut 4 bases from V and 11 bases from J; bases unmatched to any gene: 10. The CDR3 DNA reads TGTGCCAGCAGCCCCGAAATGACAGGGCCTTACACCTTC. Protein: CASSPEMTGPYTF.

The CDR3 loop is CASSLGGVSSYEQYF. As DNA, the CDR3 is TGTGCCAGCAGTTTAGGCGGGGTTAGCTCCTACGAGCAGTACTTC. The chain employs TRBV28 and TRBJ2-7, with D perhaps matching TRBD2 (6 bases). The ends were cut back, 2 bases at V and 0 bases at J, with 11 bases in the middle. This CDR3 has 15 residues. CDR1 MDHEN and CDR2 SYDVKM come from the germline V gene.

The chain carries TRBV9 and TRBJ2-3; D is perhaps TRBD2 (6 bases). The length of the CDR3 is 14 residues. Trimming took 1 base from V and 3 from J, leaving 9 bases between them. Germline V gene sequence: CDR1 SGDLS, CDR2 YYNGEE. CDR3 loop: CASSVTLATDTQYF. The CDR3 DNA is TGTGCCAGCAGCGTAACACTAGCAACAGATACGCAGTATTTT.

V and J are TRBV12-3 or TRBV12-4 and TRBJ1-1, with no clear D. The CDR3 length is 11 residues. Trimming removed 6 bases from V and 4 bases from J, with 6 bases in between. CDR3 DNA sequence: TGTGCCAGCAGCGAGTTCACTGAAGCTTTCTTT. Translation gives CASSEFTEAFF.

In this sample, this clone turned up once. This chain connects TRBV2 to TRBJ2-2; D call uncertain. Germline CDR1 reads SNHLY; CDR2 reads FYNNEI. The CDR3 is 12 amino acids. V lost 7 bases and J 0 bases, leaving 3 bases between the germline ends. The CDR3 DNA is TGTGCCAGCATGACGAACACCGGGGAGCTGTTTTTT. Its translation is CASMTNTGELFF.

This chain uses TRBV5-4 with TRBJ2-1; weak D call: TRBD1 (6 bases). The V end was cut by 9 bases, the J end by 1 base, with 14 bases between. The CDR3 is made up of 14 amino acids. Germline V gene lookup returns CDR1 SGHNT and CDR2 YYREEE (reference sequence). The CDR3 sequence is CATLAQGSYNEQFF. In nucleotides, the CDR3 is TGTGCCACTCTTGCTCAGGGGTCCTACAATGAGCAGTTCTTC.

The CDR3 region has the DNA TGTGCCACCACCGGGCAAGACACCGGGGAGCTGTTTTTT. Its translation is CATTGQDTGELFF. This sequence joins TRBV24-1 and TRBJ2-2; no definite D call. In germline, CDR1 is KGHDR, CDR2 SFDVKD. The CDR3 runs 13 residues. Trimming left V 8 bases short and J 3 bases short, with 9 bases between.

The chain recombines TRBV7-6 with TRBJ2-5; TRBD2 agrees at 11 bases. This CDR3 is built from 17 residues. Trimming at V came to 1 base and at J to 5 bases, leaving 9 bases not matched to a gene. Germline lookup yields CDR1 SGHVS and CDR2 FNYEAQ. In DNA form, the CDR3 reads TGTGCCAGCAGCTTAGTGGCTAGCGGGAGGTCTGTCGAGACCCAGTACTTC. As protein: CASSLVASGRSVETQYF.

V is TRBV19 and J is TRBJ2-2, with D tentatively TRBD1 (6 bases). This CDR3 has 13 amino acids. Between the trimmed V and J ends, which lost 5 bases and 5 bases, there was a span of 9 bases. Per germline, CDR1 LNHDA and CDR2 SQIVND (reference sequence). The CDR3 loop is CASSFTGTGELFF. CDR3 nucleotide sequence: TGTGCCAGTAGTTTCACAGGGACCGGGGAGCTGTTTTTT.